The entry below gives a single TCR beta chain sequence along with its context. The sample comes from a study of T cell changes during pregnancy in multiple sclerosis. Unmatched junction bases numbered 3, after V lost 0 bases and J lost 2 bases. The germline CDR1 and CDR2 sequences are SGHTA and FQGNSA. The CDR3 runs to 16 residues. Profiling relied on immunoSEQ multiplex PCR, and the TCRdb table lists in-frame clones only, not all of them. This table holds about 22,000 clones, about 90% found once. The source of this sequence is a female donor in good health, enrolled as a control in a pregnancy study. The rearrangement links TRBV7-2 to TRBJ2-7, with TRBD2 matching over 11 bases. The sequenced sample was CD4+ T cells from peripheral blood mononuclear cells, obtained in the third trimester of pregnancy. The CDR3 here is CASSLASSGRAYEQYF. The CDR3, as DNA: TGTGCCAGCAGCTTAGCGAGTAGCGGGAGGGCCTACGAGCAGTACTTC.